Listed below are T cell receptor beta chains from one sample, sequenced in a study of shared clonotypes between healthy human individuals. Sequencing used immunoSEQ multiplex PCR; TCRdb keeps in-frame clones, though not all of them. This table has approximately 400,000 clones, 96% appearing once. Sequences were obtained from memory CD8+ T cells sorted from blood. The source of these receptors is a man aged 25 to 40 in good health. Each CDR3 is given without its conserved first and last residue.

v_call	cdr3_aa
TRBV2	ASSEAPQVFEQF
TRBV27	ASRPLSSYEQY
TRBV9	ASSADRGNEKLF
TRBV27	ASRPNRGQGGYEQY
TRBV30	AWSVLSSTEAF
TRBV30	AWSVGSGNTIY
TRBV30	AWSDGTGYEQY
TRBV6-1	ASSVDSSYNSPLH
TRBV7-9	ASSLGPNGNTIY
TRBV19	ASSSRDSPYEQY
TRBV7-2	ASSLEARTDTQY
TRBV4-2	ASSQHRTGTRFPNEQF
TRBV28	ASHVSNQPQH
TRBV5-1	ASSFGYSGNTIY
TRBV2	ASTSGPYEQY
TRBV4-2	ASSQVRQANQPQH
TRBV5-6	ASSSPGTYEQY
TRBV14	ASSPAGTSTGELF
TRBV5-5	ASSFEITGDYNYGYT
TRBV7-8	ASSRGPNYGYT
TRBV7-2	ASSLVGTGANVLT
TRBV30	AWTSGSSNYEQY
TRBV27	ASRKQGERELF
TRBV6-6	ASSKGLVLAGELF
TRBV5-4	ASSFTGNTEAF